Each of the 2 T cell receptor beta chains below was sequenced from the same sample in a study of blood T cell repertoires in COVID-19. Sequenced by immunoSEQ multiplex PCR; TCRdb stores in-frame clones only, minus some. This table has 220,000 or so clones, roughly 80% appearing once. Source material: peripheral blood. The receptor set was obtained from a woman aged 25 to 45 who had recovered from COVID-19.

This clone has more than one count but fewer than ten. The rearrangement joins TRBV20-1 to TRBJ2-7; D is uncertain. V lost 1 base to trimming and J lost 2 bases, with 3 bases between them. There are 11 residues in the CDR3. Germline V gives CDR1 DFQATT, CDR2 SNEGSKA (reference sequence). The CDR3 nucleotides read TGCAGTGCTAGAGCCGCCTACGAGCAGTACTTC. It codes for CSARAAYEQYF.

The V call is TRBV19, the J call TRBJ2-3; TRBD2 agrees at 8 bases. From germline, CDR1 is LNHDA and CDR2 SQIVND (reference sequence). This CDR3 is 15 amino acids long. The J segment lost 2 bases and the V segment lost 2 bases, leaving 3 bases of the junction unmatched. The DNA of the CDR3 is TGTGCCAGTAGTATAACTAGCGGACTCACAGATACGCAGTATTTT. This gives the protein CASSITSGLTDTQYF.